A selection of T cell receptor beta chains follows, all from one sample in a study of OX40 agonist ivuxolimab in advanced cancers. Clones were sequenced by immunoSEQ multiplex PCR, and TCRdb holds only the in-frame ones, with some missing. Of some 45,000 clones in the sample, just over 90% were seen once. The sample in question was CD4+ or CD8+ T cells sorted from blood, obtained in a trial of the OX40 agonist ivuxolimab. Source of these receptors: an adult with an advanced solid tumor such as melanoma, head and neck, liver or kidney cancer. Each CDR3 is given with its conserved first and last residue. Each record gives: clone size, V gene, J gene, CDR3 protein. A clone size is listed for some rows: how often the clone was seen (once, few, many), or a class if it is expanded.

NA	TRBV27	TRBJ2-5	CASSGRTSGGARETQYF
NA	TRBV5-3	TRBJ2-7	CARSFTSPSYEQYF
NA	TRBV5-1	TRBJ1-1	CASSPNRALSMNTEAFF
NA	TRBV5-5	TRBJ1-2	CASSLGGQDGTGYTF
once	TRBV19	TRBJ2-3	CASSRTSGTDTQYF
NA	TRBV4-1	TRBJ2-2	CASSQDQRGGELFF
NA	TRBV6-5	TRBJ2-3	CASITPGDTQYF
NA	TRBV30	TRBJ1-6	CAWSVGQSGLFVRIF
NA	TRBV2	TRBJ2-4	CALLGGAKNIQYF
few	TRBV7-6	TRBJ1-5	CASSPYTGSLVQHF
once	TRBV4-2	TRBJ2-7	CASSQGVGTYEQYF
NA	TRBV27	TRBJ2-3	CASSSLRTSLTDTQYF
NA	TRBV15	TRBJ1-3	CATSPRDLSSGNTIYF
NA	TRBV11-2	TRBJ2-7	CASSLVSGEQYF
NA	TRBV19	TRBJ2-2	CASSIGFNTGELFF
NA	TRBV6-5	TRBJ2-5	CASSYGLAGQETQYF
NA	TRBV6-6	TRBJ2-3	CASSYSLGGDTQYF
NA	TRBV7-6	TRBJ2-7	CASSLGESPYEQYF
NA	TRBV14	TRBJ1-2	CASRDDRDGYTF
NA	TRBV11-2	TRBJ2-5	CASSLGGPLLETQYF
few	TRBV19	TRBJ1-5	CASSPQTSLLSNQPQHF
once	TRBV6-5	TRBJ2-7	CASSSDSFEQYF
NA	TRBV2	TRBJ2-5	CASSVTKSQETQYF
once	TRBV11-2	TRBJ2-7	CASSPPVGQGKEQYF
NA	TRBV27	TRBJ2-7	CASSFSSFYEQYF
once	TRBV7-9	TRBJ1-6	CASSLAPNSPLHF
NA	TRBV21-1	TRBJ2-7	CASSKLLPSSYEQYF
once	TRBV20-1	TRBJ2-7	CSARDSYEQYF
NA	TRBV6-5	TRBJ2-2	CASLPSGELFF
NA	TRBV6-6	TRBJ2-5	CASSYWETQYF
NA	TRBV2	TRBJ2-7	CASHRGRAYEQYF
NA	TRBV27	TRBJ2-7	CASSPGQSTYEQYF
NA	TRBV20-1	TRBJ2-5	CSATQTQYF
once	TRBV19	TRBJ1-5	CASSIWDSNQPQHF
NA	TRBV29-1	TRBJ2-7	CSAYTDRAEQYF
few	TRBV6-1	TRBJ2-7	CASSEGTGFAYEQYF
NA	TRBV2	TRBJ1-1	CASSLRGLDYTEAFF
NA	TRBV29-1	TRBJ2-7	CSVVDRTYEQYF
NA	TRBV27	TRBJ2-6	CASSPRGANVLTF
once	TRBV5-6	TRBJ2-7	CASSSIGTEYEQYF
NA	TRBV5-4	TRBJ2-7	CASSAEGLYEQYF
once	TRBV29-1	TRBJ1-1	CSVGVNTEAFF
NA	TRBV2	TRBJ1-2	CASSESPGVGYTF
NA	TRBV7-7	TRBJ2-2	CASSLAGVPGLHTGELFF
NA	TRBV4-1	TRBJ1-5	CASSPGGRQPQHF
NA	TRBV21-1	TRBJ1-6	CASSITGFHSYNSPLHF
NA	TRBV30	TRBJ1-1	CAWEGGLEAFF